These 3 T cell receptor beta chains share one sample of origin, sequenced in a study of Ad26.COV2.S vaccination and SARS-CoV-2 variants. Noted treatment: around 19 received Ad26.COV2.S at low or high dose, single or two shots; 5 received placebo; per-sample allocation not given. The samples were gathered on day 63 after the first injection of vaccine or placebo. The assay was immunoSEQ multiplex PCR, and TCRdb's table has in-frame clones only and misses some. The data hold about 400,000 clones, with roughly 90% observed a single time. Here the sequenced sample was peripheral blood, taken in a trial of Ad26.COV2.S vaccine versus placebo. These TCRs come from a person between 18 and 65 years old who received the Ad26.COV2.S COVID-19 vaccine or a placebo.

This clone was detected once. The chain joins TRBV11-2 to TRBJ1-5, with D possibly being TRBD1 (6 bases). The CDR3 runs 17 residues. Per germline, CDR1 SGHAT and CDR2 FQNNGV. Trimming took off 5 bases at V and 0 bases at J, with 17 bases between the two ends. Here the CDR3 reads CASSRREGQHSNQPQHF. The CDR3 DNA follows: TGTGCCAGCAGCCGTCGGGAGGGACAACATAGCAATCAGCCCCAGCATTTT. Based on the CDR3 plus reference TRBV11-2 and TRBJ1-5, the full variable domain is EAGVAQSPRYKIIEKRQSVAFWCNPISGHATLYWYQQILGQGPKLLIQFQNNGVVDDSQLPKDRFSAERLKGVDSTLKIQPAKLEDSAVYLCASSRREGQHSNQPQHFGDGTRLSIL.

CDR3 residues: CASSFWTGAKNSYEQYF. In nucleotides, the CDR3 is TGTGCCAGCAGCTTTTGGACAGGGGCCAAAAACTCCTACGAGCAGTACTTC. This chain joins TRBV7-8 and TRBJ2-7, with TRBD1 matching 9 bases. The CDR3 contains 17 residues. V was clipped by 3 bases and J by 0 bases; unmatched bases: 9. The V gene's germline CDR1 is SGHVS and CDR2 FQNEAQ.

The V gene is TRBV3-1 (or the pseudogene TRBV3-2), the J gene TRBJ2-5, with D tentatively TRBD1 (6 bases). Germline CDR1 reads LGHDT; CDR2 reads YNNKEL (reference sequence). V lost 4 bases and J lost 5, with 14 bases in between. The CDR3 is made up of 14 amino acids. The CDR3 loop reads CASSPMGQRETQYF. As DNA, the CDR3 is TGTGCCAGCAGCCCCATGGGACAAAGGGAGACCCAGTACTTC.